Below, one T cell receptor (beta chain) is given with its context. Its antigen remains unknown. The sample comes from a study of T cells after yellow fever vaccination. Study details: Researchers used SMART-Seq v4 Ultra Low Input to prepare fractions that had low cell numbers. Whole-study results and caveats: Booster sampling recovered most clones from primary vaccination (approximately 96% CD4, around 88% CD8). CD4 and CD8 compartments shared a small share of clonotypes, likely from convergent recombination.

In germline, CDR1 is DFQATT, CDR2 SNEGSKA (reference sequence). This CDR3 is built from 15 residues. With 6 bases clipped from V and 4 bases from J, the junction kept 7 bases outside the gene matches. A process of 5'RACE template switching, which added a universal primer site and UMIs, was used to make TCR cDNA. TCRdb passed the 5' RACE reads through MiXCR, listing each CDR3 protein once. The profile shows around 50,000 distinct CDR3 sequences, less than 9% of them singletons. The TCR comes from a man aged 18 to 30 who received the YFV17D yellow fever vaccine. The chain carries TRBV20-1 and TRBJ2-3; TRBD2 agrees at 13 bases. The material sequenced was CD8+ T cells sorted from PBMCs, taken less than 16 days after the first yellow fever vaccination. Here the CDR3 DNA reads TGCAGTGCCCTACTAGCGGGGGGGCCCGCAGATACGCAGTATTTT. Translation gives CSALLAGGPADTQYF.